This TCR beta chain was captured by sequencing in a study of CD4+ T cells in melanoma. This CDR3 is 14 amino acids long. Germline lookup yields CDR1 MDHEN and CDR2 SYDVKM. With V trimmed by 4 bases and J by 3 bases, 3 bases remained unmatched. Overall study results and limits: CD8+ T cell, macrophage and B cell function reportedly correlated with neoantigen-specific CD4+ T cells. In melanoma, neoantigen-specific CD4+ T cells reportedly differed in differentiation state.

The repertoire was sequenced with immunoSEQ multiplex PCR; TCRdb's copy has only in-frame clones and lacks some. The data contain about 120,000 clones, 92% of them singletons. This clone was observed once. What it binds is unknown. This receptor was identified in a human donor with melanoma. The sequencing input was peripheral blood. The V and J genes are TRBV28 and TRBJ2-7; 10 positions agree with TRBD2. The CDR3 DNA reads as TGTGCCAGCAGTTCGGGACTAGCGTACTACGAGCAGTACTTC. It translates to CASSSGLAYYEQYF.